A selection of T cell receptor beta chains follows, all from one sample in a study of T-cell reconstitution after alpha-beta-depleted transplantation in children. TCRdb ran MiXCR on the PCR reads and lists one entry per CDR3 protein. In the table there are 450,000 to 550,000 distinct CDR3 sequences, 9.5% to 12% of which are singletons. Sequencing used PBMCs, mostly from graft donor cells, obtained 180 days after TCRalphabeta/CD19-depleted stem cell transplant. These receptors were taken from a female patient aged 2-10 years who had a stem cell transplant for aplastic anemia, so the T cells may come from the graft donor. CDR3s include the opening cysteine and the closing phenylalanine or tryptophan. Fields, in order: CDR3 length, D gene, V gene, clone size, J gene, CDR3 protein, CDR3 DNA. The D gene is left open where the match is weak. Size values are once, few and many counts, or a class for expanded clones, and some rows have none.

>18|TRBD2|TRBV15|few|TRBJ2-7
CATSRDTSGGHWAYEQYF
TGTGCCACCAGCAGAGATACTAGCGGGGGTCACTGGGCCTACGAGCAGTACTTC
>15|.|TRBV7-6|many|TRBJ2-2
CASSFALENTGELFF
TGTGCCAGCAGCTTCGCCCTGGAGAACACCGGGGAGCTGTTTTTT
>14|.|TRBV6-5|many|TRBJ1-2
CASSYSGSDYGYTF
TGTGCCAGCAGTTACTCGGGGTCAGACTATGGCTACACCTTC
>15|.|TRBV20-1|few|TRBJ2-1
CSASLRGFSYNEQFF
TGCAGTGCTAGTTTAAGGGGTTTTTCCTACAATGAGCAGTTCTTC
>16|TRBD1|TRBV11-3|.|TRBJ2-7
CASSYDRASLSYEQYF
TGTGCCAGCAGCTACGACAGGGCCTCCCTCTCCTACGAGCAGTACTTC
>18|TRBD2|TRBV27|.|TRBJ2-5
CASSLFGLAGEVRETQYF
TGTGCCAGCAGTCTTTTCGGACTAGCGGGAGAGGTTAGGGAGACCCAGTACTTC
>13|.|TRBV15|many|TRBJ1-1
CATSRTTLSSAFF
TGTGCCACCAGCAGGACCACTCTATCCTCGGCTTTCTTT
>19|TRBD2|TRBV4-3|.|TRBJ2-1
CASSQAWASGRSSYNEQFF
TGCGCCAGCAGCCAAGCCTGGGCTAGCGGGAGGAGCTCCTACAATGAGCAGTTCTTC
>15|TRBD1|TRBV12-3/TRBV12-4|.|TRBJ1-5
CASRLRDREWQPQHF
TGTGCCAGCAGACTCCGGGACAGGGAGTGGCAGCCCCAGCATTTT
>15|.|TRBV4-3|.|TRBJ2-2
CASSQEGQNTGELFF
TGCGCCAGCAGCCAAGAGGGACAAAACACCGGGGAGCTGTTTTTT
>19|TRBD1|TRBV6-2/TRBV6-3|.|TRBJ1-5
CASSYSFPQADRENQPQHF
TGTGCCAGCAGTTACTCGTTCCCCCAAGCCGACAGGGAAAATCAGCCCCAGCATTTT
>14|.|TRBV5-1|many|TRBJ2-3
CASSLGRSTDTQYF
TGCGCCAGCAGCTTAGGACGGAGCACAGATACGCAGTATTTT